This T cell receptor (beta chain) was recorded in a study of blood T cell repertoires in COVID-19. Germline V lookup: CDR1 SGHRS, CDR2 YFSETQ. V gave up 1 base and J gave up 1 base, with 8 bases separating them. The CDR3 is made up of 15 amino acids. Data came from immunoSEQ multiplex PCR; TCRdb stores just in-frame clones and leaves some out. In the table there are 230,000 or so clones, approximately 80% of which are singletons. The chain combines TRBV5-1 with TRBJ2-2; a possible D gene is TRBD1 (6 bases). This clonotype originated in a man aged 35 to 55 who had recovered from COVID-19. Sequencing was done on a sample of peripheral blood. Written as DNA, the CDR3 is TGCGCCAGCAGCTTGATGACAGGGAACACCGGGGAGCTGTTTTTT. Its protein product is CASSLMTGNTGELFF.